One and the same sample provided the 18 T cell receptor beta chains below, sequenced in a study of blood T cells in healthy people across ages. The authors ran a second PCR of about 6 to 11 cycles using a sample-barcoded 5' primer and a J-beta primer mix. TCRdb redid the calling of the 5' RACE reads with MiXCR, one entry per CDR3 protein. The repertoire holds 1.5 million to 2 million distinct CDR3 sequences, approximately 39% seen once, with 23% in the top ten. The source material was blood. These TCRs come from a human donor in good health.

V usage is TRBV14 and J usage is TRBJ2-1; no clear D. CDR1 SGHDN and CDR2 FVKESK come from the germline V gene. Trimming stripped 2 bases from V and 0 bases from J, with 8 bases between. The CDR3 consists of 15 residues. The CDR3 DNA follows: TGTGCCAGCAGCCAATATGCCGGCTCCTACAATGAGCAGTTCTTC. Translating it yields CASSQYAGSYNEQFF.

CDR3 sequence (DNA): TGTGCCAGCAGCCTAATAGCGGGGACTCGACCAGATACGCAGTATTTT. Amino acids: CASSLIAGTRPDTQYF. V gene TRBV4-2 combines with J gene TRBJ2-3, with 8 bases matching TRBD2. The V gene end was trimmed by 4 bases and the J gene end by 4 bases; junction bases not matched to a gene: 10. In germline, CDR1 is LGHNA, CDR2 YNFKEQ. The CDR3 is 16 residues long.

The rearrangement uses TRBV6-4 and TRBJ2-5; D is perhaps TRBD2 (7 bases). Germline values: CDR1 MRHNA, CDR2 SNTAGT. Trimming stripped 0 bases from V and 5 bases from J, with 10 bases between. The CDR3 loop spans 14 amino acids. CDR3 residues: CASSDSGGAETQYF. CDR3 DNA: TGTGCCAGCAGTGACTCTGGGGGGGCGGAGACCCAGTACTTC.

The sample holds a few counts of this clonotype. The chain joins TRBV6-5 to TRBJ1-2; the match to TRBD1 covers 7 bases. CDR3 length: 15 amino acids. After removal of 2 bases from V and 2 bases from J, the junction contained 5 bases not matched to a gene. Germline V gene data show CDR1 as MNHEY and CDR2 as SVGAGI. The CDR3 nucleotides are TGTGCCAGCAGTTACCGAGGGGGCCGAAACTATGGCTACACCTTC. This codes for CASSYRGGRNYGYTF.

This clonotype was detected a few times. The CDR3 loop reads CASSQGGYRTEAFF. DNA for the CDR3: TGTGCCAGCAGCCAAGGAGGGTACAGGACAGAAGCTTTCTTT. The V gene is TRBV4-2, the J gene TRBJ1-1, with D tentatively TRBD1 (5 bases). Between the trimmed V and J ends, which lost 1 base and 8 bases, there was a span of 14 bases. This CDR3 is 14 amino acids long. Germline V gene data show CDR1 as LGHNA and CDR2 as YNFKEQ.

This clonotype was observed once. The V gene is TRBV12-3 or TRBV12-4, the J gene TRBJ2-1; tentative D call: TRBD2 (6 bases). The CDR3 extends over 14 amino acids. V dropped 7 bases and J dropped 5 bases, with 15 bases sitting between them. DNA for the CDR3: TGTGCCAGCACTCCTACGCGGGGTAACAATGAGCAGTTCTTC. Its translation is CASTPTRGNNEQFF.

V gene TRBV5-6 combines with J gene TRBJ2-3; 9 positions match TRBD2. CDR1 and CDR2 (germline): SGHDT, YYEEEE. The CDR3 spans 16 residues. The ends lost 2 bases at V and 2 bases at J; junction bases unmatched: 6. CDR3 sequence reads: CASSFLAGTFTDTQYF. The CDR3 coding sequence is TGTGCCAGCAGCTTCCTAGCGGGGACTTTCACAGATACGCAGTATTTT.

The J gene is TRBJ1-2, the V gene TRBV20-1; D not resolved. The CDR3 contains 13 residues. The germline V gene has CDR1 DFQATT and CDR2 SNEGSKA (reference sequence). Trimming cost V 7 bases and J 4 bases, with 16 bases left between them. In DNA form, the CDR3 reads TGCAGTGTCCCGTCGGGCGGCCCCTATGGCTACACCTTC. This encodes CSVPSGGPYGYTF.

This sequence joins TRBV7-2 and TRBJ2-5; 10 positions match TRBD2. J lost 11 bases, V lost 1 base, and 10 bases had no gene match. Germline-derived CDR1 and CDR2 are SGHTA and FQGNSA. The CDR3 runs to 15 residues. The CDR3 region has the DNA TGTGCCAGCAGCTTAGGGGTTAGCGGGGGGAATGAGCAGTACTTC. As protein: CASSLGVSGGNEQYF.

A few counts support this clonotype. The junction and the germline gene differ at one end; a read error may be behind it. The rearrangement uses TRBV4-1 and TRBJ1-5; D is unclear. Germline V CDR1 and CDR2: MGHRA, YSYEKL. The CDR3 spans 17 residues. The CDR3 nucleotides read TGCGCCGGCAGCCAAGTAATTGGCGTCAGAAACAATCAGCCCCAGCATTTT. Protein product: CAGSQVIGVRNNQPQHF.

This clonotype was seen at least ten times. The rearrangement uses TRBV6-4 and TRBJ2-6, with D possibly being TRBD1 (6 bases). This CDR3 comprises 19 residues. CDR1 and CDR2 (germline): MRHNA, SNTAGT. Trimming stripped 3 bases from V and 3 bases from J, with 21 bases between. The CDR3 sequence is CASSEPMTGHHRGANVLTF. CDR3 DNA sequence: TGTGCCAGCAGTGAACCGATGACAGGTCATCACCGTGGGGCCAACGTCCTGACTTTC.

This clonotype showed up just a few times. The rearrangement joins TRBV29-1 to TRBJ1-2, with D possibly being TRBD1 (5 bases). V lost 1 base, J lost 4 bases, and 16 bases lay in between. CDR3 length: 15 amino acids. Germline V CDR1 and CDR2: SQVTM, ANQGSEA. The CDR3 sequence: CSVEVGLQEGYGYTF. The DNA of the CDR3 is TGCAGCGTTGAAGTTGGATTACAGGAGGGCTATGGCTACACCTTC.

The chain recombines TRBV6-1 with TRBJ2-7, with D tentatively TRBD2 (5 bases). CDR3 length equals 15 residues. The V gene lost 4 bases and the J gene lost 2 bases, with 15 bases spanning the gap. The germline gives CDR1 MNHNS, CDR2 SASEGT. The CDR3: CASSGLGSNTYEQYF. CDR3 DNA: TGTGCCAGCAGTGGTTTAGGGAGTAATACCTACGAGCAGTACTTC.

This sequence joins TRBV5-1 and TRBJ2-2; maybe TRBD1 (6 bases). Germline assignment: CDR1 SGHRS and CDR2 YFSETQ. The CDR3 is made up of 15 amino acids. V shed 2 bases and J shed 2 bases, with 10 bases lying between them. CDR3 DNA: TGCGCCAGCAGCTTCACCAGGGGAAACACCGGGGAGCTGTTTTTT. Translating it yields CASSFTRGNTGELFF.

V usage is TRBV21-1 and J usage is TRBJ2-5; TRBD2, as called in the table, went unchecked against the DNA. TRBV21-1 is recorded as a pseudogene. The CDR3 is made up of 18 amino acids. CDR3 bases: TGTGCCAGCAGTCTTAACGGGACTCGCGACAGACCTAAAGAGACCCAGTACTTC. The encoded protein is CASSLNGTRDRPKETQYF.

The chain combines TRBV7-2 with TRBJ2-3; possible D gene TRBD2, 5 bases. The CDR3 has 15 residues. The V gene's germline CDR1 is SGHTA and CDR2 FQGNSA. V lost 3 bases to trimming and J lost 9 bases, with 19 bases between them. CDR3 nucleotides: TGTGCCAGCAGCTTTACCGCAGGAGAAGGAGGCACGCAGTATTTT. Amino acids: CASSFTAGEGGTQYF.

Remarks on this clonotype: The junction does not match germline at one end; this may be a read error. The V and J genes are TRBV9 and TRBJ1-1, with D uncertain. Germline V gene lookup returns CDR1 SGDLS and CDR2 YYNGEE. The CDR3 length is 13 residues. The CDR3 reads CVSSVGRNTEAFF. CDR3 nucleotide sequence: TGTGTCAGCAGCGTAGGAAGGAACACTGAAGCTTTCTTT. The whole variable domain, remainder taken from reference TRBV9 and TRBJ1-1, is DSGVTQTPKHLITATGQRVTLRCSPRSGDLSVYWYQQSLDQGLQFLIQYYNGEERAKGNILERFSAQQFPDLHSELNLSSLELGDSALYFCVSSVGRNTEAFFGQGTRLTVV.

The rearrangement uses TRBV6-2 or TRBV6-3 and TRBJ1-1, with a tentative D call TRBD1 (5 bases). Trimming cost V 7 bases and J 10 bases, with 22 bases left between them. CDR3 length: 14 amino acids. CDR1 and CDR2 from the germline V gene are MNHEY and SVGEGT. CDR3 DNA sequence: TGTGCCAGCACCTCCACGAACGACAGAGAGAGAGCTTTCTTT. Residues: CASTSTNDRERAFF.